Listed below are T cell receptor beta chains from one sample, sequenced in a study of cytomegalovirus exposure and HLA in healthy donors. Profiled with immunoSEQ multiplex PCR; TCRdb holds only in-frame clones, not every one. The sample shows about 150,000 clones, about 8.9% of them seen only once. Sequenced material: PBMCs. The receptor set was obtained from a man between 45 and 60 years old in good health and CMV-seronegative. Both conserved end residues are part of each CDR3. Each record gives: V gene, D gene, clone size, J gene, CDR3 protein, CDR3 DNA. D genes are given only for firm matches. Only some rows state a clone size, as once, few, many or a class for expanded clones.

v_gene: TRBV9
d_gene: -
abundance: -
j_gene: TRBJ2-1
CDR3aa: CASSVEVGGSYNEQFF
CDR3nt: TGTGCCAGCAGCGTAGAGGTAGGGGGTTCCTACAATGAGCAGTTCTTC

v_gene: TRBV27
d_gene: TRBD1
abundance: -
j_gene: TRBJ1-5
CDR3aa: CASSLSGTADFYSNQPQHF
CDR3nt: TGTGCCAGCAGTTTGTCCGGGACAGCGGACTTTTATAGCAATCAGCCCCAGCATTTT

v_gene: TRBV15
d_gene: TRBD1
abundance: few
j_gene: TRBJ1-2
CDR3aa: CATSREPGQRSYGYTF
CDR3nt: TGTGCCACCAGCAGAGAGCCGGGACAGCGTAGCTATGGCTACACCTTC

v_gene: TRBV28
d_gene: -
abundance: -
j_gene: TRBJ1-4
CDR3aa: CASRRGGRNEKLFF
CDR3nt: TGTGCCAGCAGAAGGGGGGGGCGTAATGAAAAACTGTTTTTT

v_gene: TRBV10-1
d_gene: -
abundance: -
j_gene: TRBJ2-7
CDR3aa: CASSEGAREQYF
CDR3nt: TGCGCCAGCAGTGAGGGGGCCAGGGAGCAGTACTTC

v_gene: TRBV9
d_gene: -
abundance: -
j_gene: TRBJ1-4
CDR3aa: CASSAQGLTNEKLFF
CDR3nt: TGTGCCAGCAGCGCCCAGGGTCTAACTAATGAAAAACTGTTTTTT

v_gene: TRBV11-2
d_gene: -
abundance: -
j_gene: TRBJ1-1
CDR3aa: CASSLPPGRTNTEAFF
CDR3nt: TGTGCCAGCAGCTTACCTCCCGGGAGAACTAACACTGAAGCTTTCTTT

v_gene: TRBV28
d_gene: -
abundance: few
j_gene: TRBJ1-1
CDR3aa: CASSAGTRNTEAFF
CDR3nt: TGTGCCAGCAGTGCCGGGACACGGAACACTGAAGCTTTCTTT

v_gene: TRBV9
d_gene: TRBD2
abundance: few
j_gene: TRBJ2-5
CDR3aa: CAKQSGTSGGNDPRTQYF
CDR3nt: TGTGCCAAACAATCTGGGACTAGCGGGGGAAACGACCCAAGAACCCAGTACTTC

v_gene: TRBV7-2
d_gene: TRBD1
abundance: -
j_gene: TRBJ1-6
CDR3aa: CASSTQGAGYSPLHF
CDR3nt: TGTGCCAGCAGCACTCAGGGGGCGGGTTATTCACCCCTCCACTTT

v_gene: TRBV28
d_gene: -
abundance: -
j_gene: TRBJ2-5
CDR3aa: CASSDGLPRKTQYF
CDR3nt: TGTGCCAGCAGCGATGGACTACCCAGGAAGACCCAGTACTTC

v_gene: TRBV28
d_gene: -
abundance: -
j_gene: TRBJ2-3
CDR3aa: CASRSQVTDTQYF
CDR3nt: TGTGCCAGCAGGAGTCAAGTCACAGATACGCAGTATTTT

v_gene: TRBV2
d_gene: TRBD1
abundance: -
j_gene: TRBJ2-5
CDR3aa: CASSERYRGRSQETQYF
CDR3nt: TGTGCCAGCAGTGAAAGGTACAGGGGCCGATCACAAGAGACCCAGTACTTC

v_gene: TRBV2
d_gene: -
abundance: -
j_gene: TRBJ1-6
CDR3aa: CASRWEGSPLHF
CDR3nt: TGTGCCAGCAGGTGGGAGGGATCACCCCTCCACTTT

v_gene: TRBV6-6
d_gene: TRBD1
abundance: -
j_gene: TRBJ1-1
CDR3aa: CASSRDRGPTAEAFF
CDR3nt: TGTGCCAGCAGCCGAGACAGGGGGCCAACCGCTGAAGCTTTCTTT

v_gene: TRBV30
d_gene: -
abundance: -
j_gene: TRBJ2-7
CDR3aa: CAWSGTVHGSEQYF
CDR3nt: TGTGCCTGGAGTGGGACAGTCCACGGTTCCGAGCAGTACTTC

v_gene: TRBV4-1
d_gene: TRBD1
abundance: few
j_gene: TRBJ1-5
CDR3aa: CASSQGVTGVYSNQPQHF
CDR3nt: TGCGCCAGCAGCCAAGGCGTGACAGGGGTTTATAGCAATCAGCCCCAGCATTTT

v_gene: TRBV6-1
d_gene: TRBD2
abundance: few
j_gene: TRBJ2-7
CDR3aa: CASSEATSGTSYEQYF
CDR3nt: TGTGCCAGCAGTGAAGCGACTAGCGGGACTTCCTACGAGCAGTACTTC

v_gene: TRBV28
d_gene: -
abundance: few
j_gene: TRBJ1-2
CDR3aa: CASLRSVQPYGYTF
CDR3nt: TGTGCCAGCCTCAGGTCAGTCCAGCCCTATGGCTACACCTTC

v_gene: TRBV7-3
d_gene: TRBD1
abundance: -
j_gene: TRBJ2-5
CDR3aa: CASSLSQGDETQYF
CDR3nt: TGTGCCAGCAGCCTCTCGCAGGGGGATGAGACCCAGTACTTC

v_gene: TRBV11-3
d_gene: TRBD1
abundance: few
j_gene: TRBJ2-2
CDR3aa: CASSQGQGTAGELFF
CDR3nt: TGTGCCAGCAGCCAGGGACAGGGGACGGCCGGGGAGCTGTTTTTT

v_gene: TRBV28
d_gene: -
abundance: few
j_gene: TRBJ1-4
CDR3aa: CASSPRRQGKENEKLFF
CDR3nt: TGTGCCAGCAGCCCTCGGCGTCAGGGGAAAGAGAATGAAAAACTGTTTTTT

v_gene: TRBV2
d_gene: TRBD2
abundance: -
j_gene: TRBJ2-1
CDR3aa: CASRRGLAGHEQFF
CDR3nt: TGTGCCAGCAGAAGGGGACTAGCGGGCCATGAGCAGTTCTTC

v_gene: TRBV2
d_gene: -
abundance: -
j_gene: TRBJ1-2
CDR3aa: CASGDSGQRGYGYTF
CDR3nt: TGTGCCAGCGGTGATAGTGGACAGCGGGGCTATGGCTACACCTTC

v_gene: TRBV6-5
d_gene: TRBD2
abundance: few
j_gene: TRBJ2-1
CDR3aa: CASSRTGGSTNEQFF
CDR3nt: TGTGCCAGCAGCCGTACTGGCGGGAGTACCAATGAGCAGTTCTTC

v_gene: TRBV7-9
d_gene: -
abundance: few
j_gene: TRBJ2-5
CDR3aa: CASSTRGWRSQETQYF
CDR3nt: TGTGCCAGCAGCACCCGGGGATGGCGCTCGCAAGAGACCCAGTACTTC

v_gene: TRBV28
d_gene: -
abundance: -
j_gene: TRBJ2-1
CDR3aa: CASSSPPVGEQFF
CDR3nt: TGTGCCAGCAGTTCGCCGCCCGTTGGCGAGCAGTTCTTC

v_gene: TRBV9
d_gene: TRBD2
abundance: few
j_gene: TRBJ2-7
CDR3aa: CASSVEGGGPYEQYF
CDR3nt: TGTGCCAGCAGCGTAGAGGGCGGGGGTCCCTACGAGCAGTACTTC

v_gene: TRBV13
d_gene: -
abundance: -
j_gene: TRBJ2-5
CDR3aa: CASSLKGNRRHDTAETQYF
CDR3nt: TGTGCCAGCAGCTTAAAAGGTAATCGCAGGCACGACACGGCGGAGACCCAGTACTTC

v_gene: TRBV20-1
d_gene: -
abundance: few
j_gene: TRBJ2-7
CDR3aa: CSASDSYEQYF
CDR3nt: TGCAGTGCTAGCGATAGCTACGAGCAGTACTTC

v_gene: TRBV13
d_gene: TRBD1
abundance: few
j_gene: TRBJ1-2
CDR3aa: CASSFRRGLGYTF
CDR3nt: TGTGCCAGCAGCTTTAGGAGGGGGCTCGGCTACACCTTC

v_gene: TRBV25-1
d_gene: -
abundance: -
j_gene: TRBJ2-2
CDR3aa: CASLGKSYTGELFF
CDR3nt: TGTGCCAGCTTGGGCAAATCATACACCGGGGAGCTGTTTTTT

v_gene: TRBV5-1
d_gene: -
abundance: -
j_gene: TRBJ1-6
CDR3aa: CASSLVAENSPLHF
CDR3nt: TGCGCCAGCAGCTTGGTAGCAGAGAATTCACCCCTCCACTTT

v_gene: TRBV14
d_gene: -
abundance: -
j_gene: TRBJ2-5
CDR3aa: CASSGLAGQETQYF
CDR3nt: TGTGCCAGCAGCGGGCTTGCCGGACAAGAGACCCAGTACTTC

v_gene: TRBV28
d_gene: TRBD1
abundance: -
j_gene: TRBJ1-1
CDR3aa: CASSRGGPTNTEAFF
CDR3nt: TGTGCCAGCAGCCGAGGGGGCCCAACGAACACTGAAGCTTTCTTT

v_gene: TRBV9
d_gene: TRBD1
abundance: -
j_gene: TRBJ1-5
CDR3aa: CASSGGTGNNQPQHF
CDR3nt: TGTGCCAGCAGCGGAGGGACAGGGAATAATCAGCCCCAGCATTTT

v_gene: TRBV9
d_gene: -
abundance: few
j_gene: TRBJ1-2
CDR3aa: CASSVRGSPNGYTF
CDR3nt: TGTGCCAGCAGCGTAAGGGGCTCCCCCAATGGCTACACCTTC

v_gene: TRBV9
d_gene: -
abundance: -
j_gene: TRBJ1-2
CDR3aa: CASSKRQQANYGYTF
CDR3nt: TGTGCCAGCAGCAAGCGACAGCAAGCTAACTATGGCTACACCTTC

v_gene: TRBV9
d_gene: TRBD2
abundance: -
j_gene: TRBJ2-1
CDR3aa: CASSVDPGGSSYNEQFF
CDR3nt: TGTGCCAGCAGCGTAGATCCCGGGGGGAGCTCCTACAATGAGCAGTTCTTC

v_gene: TRBV5-4
d_gene: TRBD2
abundance: -
j_gene: TRBJ2-3
CDR3aa: CASGNTSGTGTDTQYF
CDR3nt: TGTGCCAGCGGGAATACTAGCGGGACTGGCACAGATACGCAGTATTTT

v_gene: TRBV5-1
d_gene: -
abundance: -
j_gene: TRBJ2-7
CDR3aa: CASSFYSYEQYF
CDR3nt: TGCGCCAGCAGCTTCTACTCCTACGAGCAGTACTTC

v_gene: TRBV28
d_gene: -
abundance: few
j_gene: TRBJ2-3
CDR3aa: CASSRGRDTQYF
CDR3nt: TGTGCCAGCAGTCGTGGGCGTGATACGCAGTATTTT

v_gene: TRBV19
d_gene: TRBD1
abundance: -
j_gene: TRBJ2-7
CDR3aa: CASRGTGTGEQYF
CDR3nt: TGTGCCAGTAGGGGGACAGGGACCGGCGAGCAGTACTTC

v_gene: TRBV9
d_gene: -
abundance: few
j_gene: TRBJ1-2
CDR3aa: CASSVGPGGNYGYTF
CDR3nt: TGTGCCAGCAGCGTAGGGCCGGGAGGGAACTATGGCTACACCTTC

v_gene: TRBV6-1
d_gene: TRBD1
abundance: -
j_gene: TRBJ2-7
CDR3aa: CASSDPGTGGFLGEQYF
CDR3nt: TGTGCCAGCAGTGACCCCGGGACAGGGGGGTTCCTTGGCGAGCAGTACTTC

v_gene: TRBV7-8
d_gene: -
abundance: -
j_gene: TRBJ1-5
CDR3aa: CASSGGGGVGGNQPQHF
CDR3nt: TGTGCCAGCAGCGGGGGGGGTGGCGTCGGGGGCAATCAGCCCCAGCATTTT

v_gene: TRBV7-9
d_gene: -
abundance: few
j_gene: TRBJ1-3
CDR3aa: CASSFQPVGASGNTIYF
CDR3nt: TGTGCCAGCAGCTTTCAACCAGTTGGAGCCTCTGGAAACACCATATATTTT

v_gene: TRBV5-4
d_gene: TRBD1
abundance: few
j_gene: TRBJ1-4
CDR3aa: CASSLGGTGGLNEKLFF
CDR3nt: TGTGCCAGCAGCTTGGGCGGGACAGGGGGCCTTAATGAAAAACTGTTTTTT

v_gene: TRBV6-1
d_gene: -
abundance: few
j_gene: TRBJ1-2
CDR3aa: CASREDGYGYTF
CDR3nt: TGTGCCAGCAGAGAAGACGGCTATGGCTACACCTTC

v_gene: TRBV5-6
d_gene: TRBD1
abundance: -
j_gene: TRBJ2-1
CDR3aa: CASSFRTGGIDEQFF
CDR3nt: TGTGCCAGCAGCTTTCGGACAGGGGGAATAGATGAGCAGTTCTTC

v_gene: TRBV6-6
d_gene: TRBD1
abundance: -
j_gene: TRBJ1-1
CDR3aa: CASRETGGDTEAFF
CDR3nt: TGTGCCAGCAGAGAGACAGGGGGGGACACTGAAGCTTTCTTT

v_gene: TRBV29-1
d_gene: TRBD2
abundance: -
j_gene: TRBJ2-1
CDR3aa: CSVDGGANEQFF
CDR3nt: TGCAGCGTTGACGGGGGGGCGAATGAGCAGTTCTTC

v_gene: TRBV29-1
d_gene: -
abundance: -
j_gene: TRBJ2-1
CDR3aa: CSVEYERRGKVKGAHNEQFF
CDR3nt: TGCAGCGTTGAATACGAACGAAGGGGTAAGGTAAAGGGCGCGCACAATGAGCAGTTCTTC

v_gene: TRBV9
d_gene: -
abundance: few
j_gene: TRBJ2-3
CDR3aa: CASSGARTSTDTQYF
CDR3nt: TGTGCCAGCAGCGGCGCCAGGACTAGCACAGATACGCAGTATTTT

v_gene: TRBV25-1
d_gene: -
abundance: few
j_gene: TRBJ2-1
CDR3aa: CASTGGSSYNEQFF
CDR3nt: TGTGCCAGCACTGGAGGAAGCTCCTACAATGAGCAGTTCTTC

v_gene: TRBV28
d_gene: -
abundance: -
j_gene: TRBJ2-7
CDR3aa: CASRPPSGHSYEQYF
CDR3nt: TGTGCCAGCAGGCCGCCTTCTGGGCACTCCTACGAGCAGTACTTC

v_gene: TRBV18
d_gene: -
abundance: few
j_gene: TRBJ1-6
CDR3aa: CASSLSQGKTNSPLHF
CDR3nt: TGTGCCAGCTCACTTAGCCAGGGGAAAACTAATTCACCCCTCCACTTT

v_gene: TRBV28
d_gene: -
abundance: few
j_gene: TRBJ1-4
CDR3aa: CATQGPARVNEKLFF
CDR3nt: TGTGCCACGCAGGGTCCGGCACGAGTTAATGAAAAACTGTTTTTT

v_gene: TRBV6-1
d_gene: -
abundance: -
j_gene: TRBJ2-3
CDR3aa: CASRDSLRSTDTQYF
CDR3nt: TGTGCCAGCAGGGACAGCCTTCGGAGCACAGATACGCAGTATTTT

v_gene: TRBV30
d_gene: -
abundance: few
j_gene: TRBJ1-6
CDR3aa: CAYTSGIRDNSPLHF
CDR3nt: TGTGCCTACACCAGCGGGATAAGGGATAATTCACCCCTCCACTTT